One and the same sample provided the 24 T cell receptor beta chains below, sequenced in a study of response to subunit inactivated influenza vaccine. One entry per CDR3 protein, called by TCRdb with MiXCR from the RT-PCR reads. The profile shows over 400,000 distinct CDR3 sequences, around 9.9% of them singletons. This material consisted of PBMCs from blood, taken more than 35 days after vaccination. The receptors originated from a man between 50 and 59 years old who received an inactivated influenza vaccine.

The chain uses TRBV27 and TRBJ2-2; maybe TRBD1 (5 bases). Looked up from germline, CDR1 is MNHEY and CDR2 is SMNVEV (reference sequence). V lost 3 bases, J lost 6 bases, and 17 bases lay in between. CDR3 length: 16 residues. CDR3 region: CASSFGFLGAAGELFF. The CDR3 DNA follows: TGTGCCAGCAGTTTCGGTTTCCTAGGGGCGGCCGGGGAGCTGTTTTTT.

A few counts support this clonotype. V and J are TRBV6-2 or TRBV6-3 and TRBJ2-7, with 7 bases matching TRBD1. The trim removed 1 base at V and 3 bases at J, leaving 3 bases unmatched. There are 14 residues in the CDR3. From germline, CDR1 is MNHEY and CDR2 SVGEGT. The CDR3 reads CASSYWGQSYEQYF. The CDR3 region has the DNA TGTGCCAGCAGTTACTGGGGACAGAGCTACGAGCAGTACTTC.

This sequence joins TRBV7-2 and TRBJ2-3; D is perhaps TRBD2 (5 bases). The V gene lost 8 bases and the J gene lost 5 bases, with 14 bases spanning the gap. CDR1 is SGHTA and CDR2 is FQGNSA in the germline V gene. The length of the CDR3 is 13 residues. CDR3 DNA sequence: TGTGCCAGCGCTCGGCTAGCTATAGATACGCAGTATTTT. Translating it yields CASARLAIDTQYF.

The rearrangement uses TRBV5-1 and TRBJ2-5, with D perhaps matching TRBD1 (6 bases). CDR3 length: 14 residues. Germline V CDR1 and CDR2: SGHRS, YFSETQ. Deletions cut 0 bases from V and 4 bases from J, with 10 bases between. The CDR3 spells CASSLARGSETQYF. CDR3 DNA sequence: TGCGCCAGCAGCTTGGCCAGGGGTTCAGAGACCCAGTACTTC.

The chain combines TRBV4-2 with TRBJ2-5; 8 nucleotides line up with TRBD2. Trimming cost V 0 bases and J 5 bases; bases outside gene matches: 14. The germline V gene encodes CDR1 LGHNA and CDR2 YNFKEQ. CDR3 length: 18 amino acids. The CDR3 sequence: CASSQDDTSGPRRETQYF. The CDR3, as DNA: TGTGCCAGCAGCCAAGATGACACTAGCGGCCCCCGGCGGGAGACCCAGTACTTC.

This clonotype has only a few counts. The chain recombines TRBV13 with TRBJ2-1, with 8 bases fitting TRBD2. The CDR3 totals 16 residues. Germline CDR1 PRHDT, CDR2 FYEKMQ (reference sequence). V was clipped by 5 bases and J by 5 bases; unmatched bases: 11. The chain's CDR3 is CASSPSPGTRHNEQFF. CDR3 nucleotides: TGTGCCAGCAGCCCGTCACCCGGGACTAGACACAATGAGCAGTTCTTC.

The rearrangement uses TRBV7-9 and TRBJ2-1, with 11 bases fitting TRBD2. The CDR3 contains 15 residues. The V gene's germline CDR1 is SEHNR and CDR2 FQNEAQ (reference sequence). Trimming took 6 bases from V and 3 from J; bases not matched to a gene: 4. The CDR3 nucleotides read TGTGCCAGCAGACCTAGCGGGGGGATCTACAATGAGCAGTTCTTC. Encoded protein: CASRPSGGIYNEQFF.

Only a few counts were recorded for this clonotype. CDR3 residues: CSARDRLTSSYNSPLHF. CDR3 in DNA: TGCAGTGCTAGAGATCGGCTGACGAGCTCCTATAATTCACCCCTCCACTTT. V and J are TRBV20-1 and TRBJ1-6; D is unclear. This CDR3 has 17 amino acids. Trimming took off 0 bases at V and 0 bases at J, with 12 bases between the two ends. Germline loops: CDR1 DFQATT, CDR2 SNEGSKA (reference sequence).

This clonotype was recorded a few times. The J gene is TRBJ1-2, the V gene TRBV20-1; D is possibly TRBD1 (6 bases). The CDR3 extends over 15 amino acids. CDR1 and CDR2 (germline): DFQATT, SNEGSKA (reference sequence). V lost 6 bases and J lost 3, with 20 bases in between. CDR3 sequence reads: CSAGETGREDYGYTF. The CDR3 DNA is TGCAGTGCCGGGGAAACAGGGCGGGAGGACTATGGCTACACCTTC.

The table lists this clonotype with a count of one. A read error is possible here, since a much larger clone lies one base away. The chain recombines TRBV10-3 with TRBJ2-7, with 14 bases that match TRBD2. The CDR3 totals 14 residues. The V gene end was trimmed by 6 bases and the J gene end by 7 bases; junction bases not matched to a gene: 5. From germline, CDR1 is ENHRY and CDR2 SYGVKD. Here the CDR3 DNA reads TGTGCCATCAGGGGGACTAGCGGGAGTAAGGAGCAGTACTTC. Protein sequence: CAIRGTSGSKEQYF.

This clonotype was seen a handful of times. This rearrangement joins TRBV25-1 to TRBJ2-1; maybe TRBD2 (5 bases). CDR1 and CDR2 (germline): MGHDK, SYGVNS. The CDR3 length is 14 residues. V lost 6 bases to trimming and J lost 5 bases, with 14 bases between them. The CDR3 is CASSGVWGNNEQFF. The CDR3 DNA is TGTGCCAGCAGCGGGGTTTGGGGTAACAATGAGCAGTTCTTC.

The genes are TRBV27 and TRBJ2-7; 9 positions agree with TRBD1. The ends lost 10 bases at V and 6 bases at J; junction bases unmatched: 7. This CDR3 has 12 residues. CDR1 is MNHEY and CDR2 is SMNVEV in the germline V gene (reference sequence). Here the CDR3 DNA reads TGTGCCACCCACACGACAGGGGGCGAGCAGTACTTC. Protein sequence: CATHTTGGEQYF.

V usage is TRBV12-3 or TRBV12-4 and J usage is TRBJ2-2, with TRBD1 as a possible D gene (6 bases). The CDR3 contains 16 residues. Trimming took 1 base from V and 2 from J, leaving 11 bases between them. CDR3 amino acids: CASSLGTVINTGELFF. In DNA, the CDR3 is TGTGCCAGCAGTTTAGGGACAGTCATCAACACCGGGGAGCTGTTTTTT.

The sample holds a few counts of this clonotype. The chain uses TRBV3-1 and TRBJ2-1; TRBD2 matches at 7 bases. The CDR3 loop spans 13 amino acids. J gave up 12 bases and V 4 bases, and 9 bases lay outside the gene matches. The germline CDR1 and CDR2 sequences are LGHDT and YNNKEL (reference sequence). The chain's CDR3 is CASSLTTSAPQFF. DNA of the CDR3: TGTGCCAGCAGCCTCACCACTAGCGCCCCGCAGTTCTTC.

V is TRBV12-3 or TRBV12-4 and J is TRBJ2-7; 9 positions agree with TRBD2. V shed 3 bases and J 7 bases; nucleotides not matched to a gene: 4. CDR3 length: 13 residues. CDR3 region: CASSFSGSLEQYF. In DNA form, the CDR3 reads TGTGCCAGCAGTTTTAGCGGGAGTTTAGAGCAGTACTTC.

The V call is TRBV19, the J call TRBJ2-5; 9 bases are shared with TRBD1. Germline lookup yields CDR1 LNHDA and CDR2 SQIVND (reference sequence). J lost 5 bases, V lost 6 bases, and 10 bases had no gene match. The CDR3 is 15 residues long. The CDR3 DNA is TGTGCCAGTAGCACCGGGACAGGGTTTGGCGAGACCCAGTACTTC. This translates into CASSTGTGFGETQYF.

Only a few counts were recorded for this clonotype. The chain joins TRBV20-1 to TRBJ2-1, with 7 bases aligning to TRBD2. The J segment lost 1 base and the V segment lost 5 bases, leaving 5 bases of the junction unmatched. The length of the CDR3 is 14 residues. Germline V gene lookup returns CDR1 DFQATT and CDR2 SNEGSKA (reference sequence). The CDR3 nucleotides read TGCAGTGCTCCCCGGACTAGGTCCTACAATGAGCAGTTCTTC. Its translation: CSAPRTRSYNEQFF.

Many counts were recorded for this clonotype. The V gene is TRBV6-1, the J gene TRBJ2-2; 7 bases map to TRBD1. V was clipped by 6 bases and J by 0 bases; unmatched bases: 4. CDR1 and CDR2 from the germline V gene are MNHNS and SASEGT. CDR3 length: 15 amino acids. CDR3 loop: CASSSGTANTGELFF. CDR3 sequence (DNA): TGTGCCAGCAGCTCCGGGACAGCGAACACCGGGGAGCTGTTTTTT.

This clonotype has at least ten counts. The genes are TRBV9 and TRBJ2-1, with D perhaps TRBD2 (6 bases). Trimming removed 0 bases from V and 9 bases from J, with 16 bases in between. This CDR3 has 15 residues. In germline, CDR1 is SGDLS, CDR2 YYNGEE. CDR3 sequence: CASSVGSGGAGEQFF. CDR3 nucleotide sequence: TGTGCCAGCAGCGTAGGTTCGGGCGGGGCGGGTGAGCAGTTCTTC. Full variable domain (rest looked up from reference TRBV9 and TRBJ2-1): DSGVTQTPKHLITATGQRVTLRCSPRSGDLSVYWYQQSLDQGLQFLIQYYNGEERAKGNILERFSAQQFPDLHSELNLSSLELGDSALYFCASSVGSGGAGEQFFGPGTRLTVL.

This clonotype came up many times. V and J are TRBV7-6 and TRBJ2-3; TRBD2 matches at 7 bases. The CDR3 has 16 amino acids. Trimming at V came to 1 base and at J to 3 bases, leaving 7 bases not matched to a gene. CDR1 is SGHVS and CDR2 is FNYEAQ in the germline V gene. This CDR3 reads CASSLDSGGLTDTQYF. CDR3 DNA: TGTGCCAGCAGCTTAGATTCGGGAGGTTTGACAGATACGCAGTATTTT.

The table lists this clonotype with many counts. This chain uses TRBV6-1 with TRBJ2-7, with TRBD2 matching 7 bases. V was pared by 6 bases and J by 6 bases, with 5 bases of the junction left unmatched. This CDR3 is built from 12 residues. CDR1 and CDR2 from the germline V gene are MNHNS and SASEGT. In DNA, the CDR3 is TGTGCCAGCAGGGTCGGGGGGTTCGAGCAGTACTTC. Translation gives CASRVGGFEQYF.

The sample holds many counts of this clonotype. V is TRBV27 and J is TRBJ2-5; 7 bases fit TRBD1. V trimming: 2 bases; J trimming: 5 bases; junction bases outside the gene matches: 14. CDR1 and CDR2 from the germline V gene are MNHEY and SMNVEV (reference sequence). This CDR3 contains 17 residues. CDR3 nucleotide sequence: TGTGCCAGCAGTTTAAAAACCCCGAAGACAGGGCGGGAGACCCAGTACTTC. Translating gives CASSLKTPKTGRETQYF.

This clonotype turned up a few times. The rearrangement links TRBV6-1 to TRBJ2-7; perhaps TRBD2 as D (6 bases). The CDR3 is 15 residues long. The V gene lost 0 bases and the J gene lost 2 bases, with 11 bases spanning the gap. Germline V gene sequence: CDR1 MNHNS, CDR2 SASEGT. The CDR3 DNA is TGTGCCAGCAGTGAAGCCGGAGGGGTGACCTACGAGCAGTACTTC. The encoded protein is CASSEAGGVTYEQYF.

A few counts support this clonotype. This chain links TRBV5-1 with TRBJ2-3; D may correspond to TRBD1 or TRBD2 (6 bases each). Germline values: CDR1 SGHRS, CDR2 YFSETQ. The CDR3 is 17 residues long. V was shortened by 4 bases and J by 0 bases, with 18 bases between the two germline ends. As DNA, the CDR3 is TGCGCCAGCAGCAAGGAGGGGGAGATTATCAGCACAGATACGCAGTATTTT. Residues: CASSKEGEIISTDTQYF.